The entry below gives a single TCR beta chain sequence along with its context. Its target is not known. This record comes from a study of early T cells in non-severe SARS-CoV-2 infection. Study overall: Sequenced material consisted of bulk RNA (from unsorted whole blood), and chains were unpaired. General study results and limits: VDJdb-based annotation leaned toward anti-spike CD8 responses and missed private and CD4 specificities.

The protocol attached unique molecular identifiers to individual cDNA molecules. TCRdb ran MiXCR on the 5' RACE reads and lists one entry per CDR3 protein. The table includes approximately 40,000 distinct CDR3 sequences, roughly a tenth detected once. Trimming shortened V by 6 bases and J by 7 bases, and 10 bases separated the two germline ends. Germline V lookup: CDR1 SEHNR, CDR2 FQNEAQ (reference sequence). This CDR3 region has 11 residues. Sequences were obtained from whole blood. This TCR derives from an adult who was a healthcare worker with PCR-confirmed SARS-CoV-2 infection or an uninfected control (not recorded which). The chain links TRBV7-9 to TRBJ2-7; no clear D gene. CDR3 nucleotide sequence: TGTGCCAGCAGTCTAGAGCGAGAGCAGTACTTC. The encoded protein is CASSLEREQYF. The whole variable domain, remainder taken from reference TRBV7-9 and TRBJ2-7, is DTGVSQNPRHKITKRGQNVTFRCDPISEHNRLYWYRQTLGQGPEFLTYFQNEAQLEKSRLLSDRFSAERPKGSFSTLEIQRTEQGDSAMYLCASSLEREQYFGPGTRLTVT.